A selection of T cell receptor beta chains follows, all from one sample in a study of cytomegalovirus exposure and HLA in healthy donors. The table came from immunoSEQ multiplex PCR; TCRdb's copy has only in-frame clones and leaves some out. The sample contains 60,000 to 85,000 clones, more than 55% of which appear only once. Sequenced input: PBMCs. Source of these receptors: a man in his 60s in good health and CMV-seropositive. Both conserved end residues are part of each CDR3. A D gene is named only where the DNA matches it firmly. Clone size is shown for a subset of rows, as once, few, many or a class of expanded clone.

cdr3_nt cdr3_aa clone_size j_call d_call v_call
TGCGCCAGCAGCTTGGGACTGGCAACCTACGAGCAGTACTTC CASSLGLATYEQYF few TRBJ2-7 NA TRBV4-3
TGCGCCAGCTCCAGAGGGACAACGAATTCACCCCTCCACTTT CASSRGTTNSPLHF NA TRBJ1-6 NA TRBV5-1
TGCGCCAGCAGCTCGGGCGGGATTTCATTTTGGGACTCTGGGGCCAACGTCCTGACTTTC CASSSGGISFWDSGANVLTF NA TRBJ2-6 NA TRBV5-1
TGTGCCAGTAGGGGGGGAAGCTCCTACAATGAGCAGTTCTTC CASRGGSSYNEQFF NA TRBJ2-1 NA TRBV19
TGTGCCAGCAGCCGACTAGCGGAGCTCTACAATGAGCAGTTCTTC CASSRLAELYNEQFF NA TRBJ2-1 TRBD2 TRBV27
TGCGCCAGCAGCCAAGTCCCGACGGGGGTATTGGCCCAGCATTTT CASSQVPTGVLAQHF NA TRBJ1-5 NA TRBV4-1
TGCAGTGCGGGACAGTACAATGAGCAGTTCTTC CSAGQYNEQFF NA TRBJ2-1 TRBD1 TRBV20-1
TGCAGTGCTAGAGTGGACTACAAGCAGTTCTTC CSARVDYKQFF NA TRBJ2-1 NA TRBV20-1
TGTGCTAGTGGACCAGGGTTTTACAATGAGCAGTTCTTC CASGPGFYNEQFF NA TRBJ2-1 NA TRBV12-5
TGTGCCAGCGGAGGGGGGGAACTGTTTTTT CASGGGELFF once TRBJ1-4 NA TRBV25-1
TGTGCCAGCTCACCCTCGGCAGGGGGCGAAAATTCACCCCTCCACTTT CASSPSAGGENSPLHF few TRBJ1-6 TRBD1 TRBV18
TGTGCCAGTAGTATACGGACACAAGTTGAAGCTTTCTTT CASSIRTQVEAFF NA TRBJ1-1 NA TRBV19